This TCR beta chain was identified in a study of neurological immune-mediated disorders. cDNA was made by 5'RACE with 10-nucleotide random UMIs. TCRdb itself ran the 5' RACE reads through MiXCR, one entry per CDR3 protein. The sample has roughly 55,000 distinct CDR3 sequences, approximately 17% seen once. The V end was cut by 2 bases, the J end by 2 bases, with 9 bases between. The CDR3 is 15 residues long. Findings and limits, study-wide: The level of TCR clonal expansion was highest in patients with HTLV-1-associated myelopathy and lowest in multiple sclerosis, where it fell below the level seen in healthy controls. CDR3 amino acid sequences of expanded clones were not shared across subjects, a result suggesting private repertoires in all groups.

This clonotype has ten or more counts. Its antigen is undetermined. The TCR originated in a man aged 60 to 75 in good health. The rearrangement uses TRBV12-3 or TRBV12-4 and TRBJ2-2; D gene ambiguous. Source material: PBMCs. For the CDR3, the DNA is TGTGCCAGCAGTTTAAGGTCGGGTAACACCGGGGAGCTGTTTTTT. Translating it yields CASSLRSGNTGELFF.